Presented here are 22 T cell receptor beta chains from one specimen sequenced in a study of shared clonotypes between healthy human individuals (TCRdb year 2020). The library was made by the immunoSEQ multiplex PCR assay. TCRdb limited this immuneACCESS table to in-frame rearrangements with V and J called. A share of clones is missing; checked studies link under half to unresolved V genes, and the rest is unexplained. A total of about 960,000 clones appear in this sample, about 80% of them only once. The ten most abundant clones make up approximately 1.5% of the sample. Sequenced sample: memory CD4+ T cells sorted from blood. The cell subset or site label here, explained by the study, means: CD45RA-negative fraction. Receptor source: a man aged 18 to 30 in good health.

This chain connects TRBV7-2 to TRBJ2-1; tentative D call: TRBD2 (6 bases). Germline V CDR1 and CDR2: SGHTA, FQGNSA. This CDR3 contains 13 residues. V gave up 10 bases and J gave up 5 bases, with 15 bases separating them. CDR3 bases: TGTGCCACCTCTAGGCTAGCGAACAATGAGCAGTTCTTC. Translating gives CATSRLANNEQFF.

The chain uses TRBV30 and TRBJ2-1, with 8 bases lining up with TRBD2. Germline V gene data show CDR1 as GTSNPN and CDR2 as SVGIG (reference sequence). V was clipped by 3 bases and J by 9 bases; unmatched bases: 13. CDR3 length: 15 amino acids. CDR3 nucleotide sequence: TGTGCCTGGAGGACCAGGACTAGCCCCTGGGGTGAGCAGTTCTTC. Translated: CAWRTRTSPWGEQFF.

This chain joins TRBV6-5 and TRBJ2-3, with TRBD2 identical over 10 bases. The CDR3 totals 15 residues. The V gene end was trimmed by 6 bases and the J gene end by 7 bases; junction bases not matched to a gene: 10. CDR1 and CDR2 from the germline V gene are MNHEY and SVGAGI. CDR3 in amino acids: CASRRGLAGANTQYF. The CDR3 DNA reads TGTGCCAGCAGGAGGGGGCTAGCGGGGGCAAATACGCAGTATTTT.

The chain has TRBV5-6 and TRBJ1-2, with 7 bases aligning to TRBD1. CDR1 SGHDT and CDR2 YYEEEE come from the germline V gene. The CDR3 consists of 17 residues. The J segment lost 5 bases and the V segment lost 1 base, leaving 14 bases of the junction unmatched. The CDR3 loop reads CASSLLKDRYIFYGYTF. The CDR3 bases are TGTGCCAGCAGCTTGTTGAAGGACAGGTACATCTTTTATGGCTACACCTTC.

The chain has TRBV11-2 and TRBJ2-3; tentatively, D is TRBD1 or TRBD2 (5 bases each). The CDR3 sequence is 15 residues long. V was shortened by 4 bases and J by 2 bases, with 13 bases between the two germline ends. Germline values: CDR1 SGHAT, CDR2 FQNNGV. CDR3 DNA sequence: TGTGCCAGCAGCTCGGGGACGAAAACCACAGATACGCAGTATTTT. This sequence encodes CASSSGTKTTDTQYF.

This sequence joins TRBV5-6 and TRBJ1-1; no definite D call. V was shortened by 0 bases and J by 3 bases, with 12 bases between the two germline ends. CDR3 length equals 15 residues. Germline CDR1 reads SGHDT; CDR2 reads YYEEEE. The CDR3 is CASSLGRLWDTEAFF. The CDR3 region has the DNA TGTGCCAGCAGCTTGGGACGTTTATGGGACACTGAAGCTTTCTTT.

The chain joins TRBV6-1 to TRBJ1-5; the D gene is possibly TRBD1 (5 bases). The CDR3 covers 14 residues. V lost 2 bases and J lost 4, with 9 bases in between. Germline values: CDR1 MNHNS, CDR2 SASEGT. CDR3 nucleotides: TGTGCCAGCAGTGAAATCAAGGGGAATCAGCCCCAGCATTTT. Translating it yields CASSEIKGNQPQHF.

As concerns this clone: This sample also contains other DNA sequences that code for the same CDR3. V is TRBV4-2 and J is TRBJ1-1, with a possible D match to TRBD1 (6 bases). The V end was cut by 3 bases, the J end by 2 bases, with 16 bases between. The length of the CDR3 is 16 residues. The germline V gene encodes CDR1 LGHNA and CDR2 YNFKEQ. The CDR3 coding sequence is TGTGCCAGCAGCCATAAGGACAGAAGATTCAACACTGAAGCTTTCTTT. Translation: CASSHKDRRFNTEAFF.

This rearrangement joins TRBV7-2 to TRBJ1-6, with a possible D match to TRBD1 (6 bases). V was trimmed by 5 bases and J by 5 bases, leaving 13 bases between them. The CDR3 is 15 residues long. Germline values: CDR1 SGHTA, CDR2 FQGNSA. The CDR3 loop reads CASSPEGGDNSPLHF. DNA for the CDR3: TGTGCCAGCAGCCCCGAAGGGGGAGATAATTCACCCCTCCACTTT. Drawing the rest from reference TRBV7-2 and TRBJ1-6, the complete variable domain is GAGVSQSPSNKVTEKGKDVELRCDPISGHTALYWYRQSLGQGLEFLIYFQGNSAPDKSGLPSDRFSAERTGGSVSTLTIQRTQQEDSAVYLCASSPEGGDNSPLHFGNGTRLTVT.

This chain uses TRBV28 with TRBJ2-4, with TRBD2 matching 9 bases. V lost 5 bases to trimming and J lost 2 bases; unmatched junction nucleotides: 4. The germline gives CDR1 MDHEN, CDR2 SYDVKM. This CDR3 region has 15 residues. CDR3 in amino acids: CASSQSGGPKNIQYF. CDR3 coding DNA: TGTGCCAGCAGTCAAAGCGGGGGGCCCAAAAACATTCAGTACTTC.

As for this clone: This specimen includes other DNA sequences encoding the same CDR3. This chain joins TRBV7-9 and TRBJ1-1; weak D call: TRBD1 (6 bases). The CDR3 is 13 residues long. Deletions cut 5 bases from V and 5 bases from J, with 12 bases between. Germline lookup yields CDR1 SEHNR and CDR2 FQNEAQ (reference sequence). Here the CDR3 reads CASSLQGSTEAFF. CDR3 in DNA: TGTGCCAGCAGCCTACAGGGTAGTACTGAAGCTTTCTTT.

The chain joins TRBV29-1 to TRBJ2-1; D remains unclear. Germline V CDR1 and CDR2: SQVTM, ANQGSEA. V lost 4 bases and J 0 bases, leaving 7 bases between the germline ends. This CDR3 has 13 residues. CDR3 DNA sequence: TGCAGCGTTGGGACCCCCTCCTACAATGAGCAGTTCTTC. Translating it yields CSVGTPSYNEQFF.

The gene calls are TRBV7-3 and TRBJ2-2; D call uncertain. Germline V lookup: CDR1 SGHTA, CDR2 FQGTGA. The CDR3 length is 14 residues. Trimming cost V 0 bases and J 6 bases, with 8 bases left between them. The CDR3 bases are TGTGCCAGCAGCTTAACGTCGGGCTCCGGGGAGCTGTTTTTT. It translates to CASSLTSGSGELFF.

A few counts support this clone. The rearrangement uses TRBV28 and TRBJ2-7; either TRBD1 or TRBD2 may supply D (6 bases each). The germline V and J ends were trimmed by 5 bases and 5 bases, with 19 bases remaining between them. The CDR3 sequence is 15 residues long. The germline V gene has CDR1 MDHEN and CDR2 SYDVKM. CDR3 amino acids: CASSPGGGNFDEQYF. The CDR3 DNA sequence: TGTGCCAGCAGTCCCGGGGGCGGGAACTTCGACGAGCAGTACTTC.

This clone was picked up one time. The chain carries TRBV18 and TRBJ1-2, with no clear D. Germline V CDR1 and CDR2: KGHSH, LQKENI. The V end was cut by 0 bases, the J end by 5 bases, with 10 bases between. The CDR3 length is 14 residues. CDR3 bases: TGTGCCAGCTCACCACCGAACGGGTGGTATGGCTACACCTTC. Its protein is CASSPPNGWYGYTF.

The CDR3 DNA sequence: TGCGCCAGCAGCCAAGGTTTTGCGGGAGGAGGCGAGCAGTACTTC. Amino acids: CASSQGFAGGGEQYF. V gene TRBV4-3 combines with J gene TRBJ2-7, with 8 positions matching TRBD2. CDR1 is LGHNA, CDR2 YSLEER, per germline. This CDR3 has 15 amino acids. The J segment lost 6 bases and the V segment lost 1 base, leaving 8 bases of the junction unmatched.

The chain carries TRBV5-1 and TRBJ2-7; 7 nucleotides agree with TRBD1. The CDR3 covers 15 residues. V gave up 4 bases and J gave up 4 bases; unmatched junction bases: 11. Germline V gene lookup returns CDR1 SGHRS and CDR2 YFSETQ. CDR3 coding DNA: TGCGCCAGCAGCCCGCAGGGGGATGGACGGTACGAGCAGTACTTC. Translated, it gives CASSPQGDGRYEQYF.

This clone was found a few times. This chain links TRBV6-6 with TRBJ2-7; TRBD1 agrees at 7 bases. CDR3 length: 14 residues. J was trimmed by 5 bases and V by 3 bases; bases with no gene match: 7. The germline V gene encodes CDR1 MNHNY and CDR2 SVGAGI (reference sequence). CDR3 in amino acids: CASSYFQQGNEQYF. Here the CDR3 DNA reads TGTGCCAGCAGTTATTTCCAACAGGGGAACGAGCAGTACTTC.

The V call is TRBV7-2, the J call TRBJ2-1; weak D call: TRBD1 (6 bases). The V gene lost 5 bases and the J gene lost 5 bases, with 13 bases spanning the gap. This CDR3 region has 14 residues. Germline V gene lookup returns CDR1 SGHTA and CDR2 FQGNSA. CDR3 region: CASSPTGLNNEQFF. The DNA for the CDR3 is TGTGCCAGCAGCCCAACAGGGCTCAACAATGAGCAGTTCTTC.

The rearrangement joins TRBV5-8 to TRBJ1-6, with a possible D match to TRBD1 (5 bases). Per germline, CDR1 SGHTS and CDR2 YDEGEE. V lost 0 bases to trimming and J lost 7 bases, with 14 bases between them. The CDR3 runs 16 residues. As DNA, the CDR3 is TGTGCCAGCAGCTTGGGAAACAGGTTCCAGAATTCACCCCTCCACTTT. This encodes CASSLGNRFQNSPLHF.

The rearrangement links TRBV6-5 to TRBJ1-4; perhaps TRBD1 as D (5 bases). Germline V gene sequence: CDR1 MNHEY, CDR2 SVGAGI. Trimming stripped 6 bases from V and 8 bases from J, with 16 bases between. The CDR3 runs 14 residues. CDR3 residues: CASSDSRGGEKLFF. The CDR3 DNA sequence: TGTGCCAGCAGCGACTCAAGGGGTGGCGAAAAACTGTTTTTT.

In this sample, this clone turned up once. Other DNA sequences in this specimen translate into the identical CDR3. The CDR3 DNA is TGTGCCAGCAGTCTACAGGTGGAAGCTTTCTTT. Translated: CASSLQVEAFF. The chain joins TRBV7-9 to TRBJ1-1, with a weak D call TRBD1 (5 bases). Germline V CDR1 and CDR2: SEHNR, FQNEAQ (reference sequence). The V end was cut by 6 bases, the J end by 8 bases, with 10 bases between. The CDR3 loop spans 11 amino acids. The complete variable domain, with remaining parts taken from reference TRBV7-9 and TRBJ1-1, reads DTGVSQNPRHKITKRGQNVTFRCDPISEHNRLYWYRQTLGQGPEFLTYFQNEAQLEKSRLLSDRFSAERPKGSFSTLEIQRTEQGDSAMYLCASSLQVEAFFGQGTRLTVV.